This T cell receptor beta chain was recorded in a study of identical twins (dated by TCRdb to about 2016). Study-level background: The study deep-sequenced TCR alpha and beta repertoires from monozygotic twins, unrelated adults of various ages and cord blood to test whether fetal clonotypes persist. To rule out contamination, replicate twin experiments were performed at different times with different library preparation protocols. Results the study describes overall, beyond this receptor: Invariant T cells such as MAIT and iNKT could partly confound zero-insertion analyses, though diverse VJ usage argued against this for most clonotypes. In monozygotic twins, recombination models systematically underestimated out-of-frame TCR alpha sharing, but the models matched the sharing seen between unrelated individuals. A weaker excess of twin sharing was found in beta out-of-frame sequences because the signal-to-noise ratio was lowered by fewer shared sequences. Because the same donors could not be followed over many years, the conclusions relied on cross-sectional statistical analysis. Fewer insertions were carried by abundant cord blood beta clonotypes; a weaker similar trend was observed in young adult naive repertoires, while no such trend was observed in memory repertoires. Compared with coincidental sharing between unrelated individuals, out-of-frame TCR alpha sequences shared between twins had an excess of sequences with low generation probability.

The library was obtained by 5' RACE. Sequencer: Illumina HiSeq 2000. A universal primer binding site was added through template switching, and the final cDNA carried a unique molecular identifier so that TCR cDNA molecules could be counted accurately. First-strand cDNA for TCR alpha and beta chains was synthesized from specific primers in the conserved constant-segment region. To control for contamination, each cDNA library was double barcoded with a SMART-Mk sample barcode plus Illumina barcodes. Two successive PCR steps introduced TruSeq adapter sequences along with Illumina sample barcodes. Sequencing of the TCR alpha and beta cDNA libraries was done on the Illumina HiSeq platform using custom primers. Per the authors' processing: Raw reads were processed with MiGEC to extract unique molecular identifiers, and MiXCR was used to determine CDR3 positions. Recombination models were inferred per individual with the repgenHMM and IGoR tools using an EM algorithm. Shared clonotype analysis was performed with the tcR package in R, normalizing sharing by the product of cloneset sizes. To study raw recombination free of thymic and clonal selection effects, out-of-frame nonproductive sequences were analyzed. TCRdb passed the public sequencing reads through fastp at Q25 and MiXCR, retaining productive beta sequences. Entries are consolidated by CDR3 protein sequence, retaining the most common genes and DNA. These V and J calls originate from TCRdb's pipeline instead of the authors' own analysis. Recorded for this sample are roughly 200,000 distinct CDR3 sequences; approximately 15% of them occurred a single time. 35% to 50% of the sample rests with the top ten.

Only healthy Caucasian donors were included. The twin cohort consisted of three pairs of female monozygotic twins, all aged roughly 18 to 30 years. Positive isolation kits from Invitrogen were used to isolate the CD4+ and CD8+ T cell populations. Concerning this clonotype itself: The specificity of this receptor is unknown. Qualities for individual bases were not recorded, and no much larger clone is one base off.

There are 15 amino acids in the CDR3, from cysteine to phenylalanine inclusive. The read is trimmed to its CDR3 DNA, 45 bases read in frame from base 1. CDR1 and CDR2 were assigned from the germline V gene as SGHRS and YFSETQ. At the junction V is shortened by 3 bases and J by 10 bases; bases outside the gene matches: 5. The sample also formed part of further work on T cells expressing NK-cell markers. The second investigation adds: Three sorted T-cell subsets (CD3+CD56+NKG2C+, CD3+CD56+NKG2C- and CD3+CD56-NKG2C+) from eight donors had their TCR beta-chain repertoires profiled. Among the eight sequenced donors, only one was HCMV-seronegative, while the other seven were HCMV-seropositive. To restrict sorting to alphabetaTCR-expressing T cells, an anti-gammadeltaTCR antibody was added in several experiments. In about six donors, the dominant CD3+CD56+NKG2C+ clonotypes were found to rank among the top 10 CD8+ clonotypes and to make up about 1.0-8% of CD8+ T cells. Those dominant clonotypes were again the most abundant among CD3+CD56-NKG2C+ cells in a handful of donors, at roughly 25-60.1%. It remained unclear whether the expanded NKG2C-expressing T cell clones were specific for HCMV antigens. All eight donors whose samples were sequenced were randomly selected healthy volunteers, three of them men and five women. To determine HCMV serostatus, a commercial ELISA kit was used to detect HCMV-specific IgG in serum. Reads were demultiplexed and grouped by UMI with MIGEC, and clonotypes were assembled and quantified with MiTCR. Only TCR cDNA sequences supported by at least two reads were kept to exclude erroneous sequences. The tcR package was used for downstream repertoire analysis, with clonotypes matched between fractions based on CDR3 nucleotide sequence plus V segment. VDJmatch was used to annotate antigen specificity against VDJdb, with one amino acid substitution allowed in CDR3.

Material: CD8+ T cells sorted from blood. The V and J segments used are TRBV5-1 and TRBJ2-1, and TRBD2 aligns with 15 junction nucleotides. This clonotype originated in a woman younger than 30 in good health. In nucleotide form, the sequence is TGCGCCAGCAGCTGGACTAGCGGGGGGGCTTCCGAGCAGTTCTTC. Translated, it reads CASSWTSGGASEQFF.